Listed here are 20 T cell receptor beta chains from one sample, sequenced in a study of cytomegalovirus exposure and HLA in healthy donors. Sequencing used immunoSEQ multiplex PCR; TCRdb keeps in-frame clones, though not all of them. Here the sample spans 71,000 or so clones, approximately 93% being singletons. Sequenced: PBMCs. The receptors stem from a young woman in good health and CMV-seropositive.

The chain has TRBV23-1 and TRBJ2-6; D gene uncertain. TRBV23-1 is classed as an ORF, of uncertain function. The CDR3 has 20 amino acids. V lost 0 bases to trimming and J lost 0 bases, with 18 bases between them. The CDR3 DNA is TGCGCCAGCAGTCAATCGTCGGCGGCGGCTTTCCGCTCTGGGGCCAACGTCCTGACTTTC. Its protein product is CASSQSSAAAFRSGANVLTF.

The J gene is TRBJ1-1, the V gene TRBV7-2; TRBD1 aligns across 9 bases. With V trimmed by 3 bases and J by 4 bases, 6 bases remained unmatched. The CDR3 has 15 amino acids. Germline V gives CDR1 SGHTA, CDR2 FQGNSA. The CDR3 coding sequence is TGTGCCAGCAGCTTCACAGGGGGCAGGAGCACTGAAGCTTTCTTT. It translates to CASSFTGGRSTEAFF.

V is TRBV5-6 and J is TRBJ1-2; D possibly corresponds to TRBD1 (5 bases). CDR1 and CDR2 from the germline V gene are SGHDT and YYEEEE. The CDR3 covers 14 residues. V shed 0 bases and J shed 3 bases, with 9 bases lying between them. The CDR3 nucleotides are TGTGCCAGCAGCTTGGTGGGCAGGGACTATGGCTACACCTTC. This translates into CASSLVGRDYGYTF.

This chain joins TRBV5-1 and TRBJ1-1; D is unclear. V shed 2 bases and J shed 2 bases, with 10 bases lying between them. This CDR3 has 14 amino acids. Looked up from germline, CDR1 is SGHRS and CDR2 is YFSETQ. CDR3 amino acids: CASSLWAGNTEAFF. DNA for the CDR3: TGCGCCAGCAGCTTATGGGCAGGTAACACTGAAGCTTTCTTT.

In its sample, this clone was seen once. The rearrangement joins TRBV19 to TRBJ1-1, with 9 nucleotides matching TRBD1. CDR3 length equals 17 residues. The V gene's germline CDR1 is LNHDA and CDR2 SQIVND (reference sequence). Unmatched junction bases numbered 18, after V lost 8 bases and J lost 5 bases. CDR3 sequence reads: CASSMAWDRAGGTEAFF. The DNA for the CDR3 is TGTGCCAGTTCCATGGCGTGGGACAGGGCCGGGGGAACTGAAGCTTTCTTT.

The rearrangement links TRBV5-1 to TRBJ2-2; D is unresolved. Trimming pared 2 bases from V and 3 bases from J, leaving 5 bases between. This CDR3 comprises 13 residues. Germline V gene lookup returns CDR1 SGHRS and CDR2 YFSETQ. The CDR3 spells CASSLQHTGELFF. The CDR3 DNA reads as TGCGCCAGCAGCTTACAGCACACCGGGGAGCTGTTTTTT.

This sequence joins TRBV7-2 and TRBJ1-2; 8 bases fit TRBD1. J gave up 4 bases and V 5 bases, and 6 bases lay outside the gene matches. Germline loops: CDR1 SGHTA, CDR2 FQGNSA. The CDR3 is 14 residues long. The CDR3 protein is CASSPTDRAYGYTF. DNA of the CDR3: TGTGCCAGCAGCCCCACGGACAGGGCCTATGGCTACACCTTC.

The chain employs TRBV28 and TRBJ2-3; 8 bases agree with TRBD1. Germline values: CDR1 MDHEN, CDR2 SYDVKM. The CDR3 sequence is 16 residues long. J gave up 5 bases and V 1 base, and 8 bases lay outside the gene matches. Written as DNA, the CDR3 is TGTGCCAGCAGTTTATCCAGGGGGCTGTTATTAGATACGCAGTATTTT. It yields the protein CASSLSRGLLLDTQYF.

The chain recombines TRBV7-9 with TRBJ1-3; D perhaps matches TRBD1 (5 bases). Germline CDR1 and CDR2: SEHNR and FQNEAQ (reference sequence). Trimming left V 0 bases short and J 5 bases short, with 11 bases between. CDR3 length: 15 amino acids. In nucleotides, the CDR3 is TGTGCCAGCAGCTTAGCGCCAGGGTGGAGAAACACCATATATTTT. It yields the protein CASSLAPGWRNTIYF.

CDR3 in amino acids: CASSLRPPRTHGNTIYF. The CDR3 DNA follows: TGCGCCAGCAGCCTTCGTCCCCCTAGGACTCATGGAAACACCATATATTTT. This chain connects TRBV5-1 to TRBJ1-3; no clear D gene. Germline CDR1 and CDR2: SGHRS and YFSETQ. The CDR3 contains 17 residues. V was pared by 4 bases and J by 3 bases, with 20 bases between.

In regard to this clone: One junction end does not reproduce the germline sequence, and a read error may be involved. V usage is TRBV27 and J usage is TRBJ2-2, with 7 bases lining up with TRBD2. Looked up from germline, CDR1 is MNHEY and CDR2 is SMNVEV (reference sequence). The CDR3 runs 17 residues. CDR3 bases: TGTGCCAGCAGTCTATCGAGCGGGACTTTACTAACCGGGGAGCTGTTTTTT. The encoded protein is CASSLSSGTLLTGELFF.

The V call is TRBV28, the J call TRBJ2-7, with 8 bases lining up with TRBD1. Germline assignment: CDR1 MDHEN and CDR2 SYDVKM. V was pared by 1 base and J by 1 base, with 6 bases of the junction left unmatched. The CDR3 loop spans 16 amino acids. This chain's CDR3 is CASSLFGTGFSYEQYF. The CDR3 nucleotides read TGTGCCAGCAGTTTATTCGGGACAGGTTTTTCCTACGAGCAGTACTTC.

This chain joins TRBV5-6 and TRBJ2-5; 9 bases line up with TRBD1. CDR3 size: 16 residues. The V and J ends lost 1 base and 4 bases, in that order; junction bases with no gene match: 8. Looked up from germline, CDR1 is SGHDT and CDR2 is YYEEEE. Here the CDR3 DNA reads TGTGCCAGCAGCTTGTTCGGACAGGGGAGTGCAGAGACCCAGTACTTC. Translation: CASSLFGQGSAETQYF.

This CDR3 reads CASSRGLPSYNEQFF. The CDR3 DNA sequence: TGTGCCAGCAGCCGGGGACTGCCCTCCTACAATGAGCAGTTCTTC. V gene TRBV9 combines with J gene TRBJ2-1, with a tentative D call TRBD2 (6 bases). The CDR3 runs 15 residues. V lost 4 bases to trimming and J lost 0 bases, with 11 bases between them. Germline values: CDR1 SGDLS, CDR2 YYNGEE.

The rearrangement uses TRBV5-6 and TRBJ1-1, with no clear D. Germline loops: CDR1 SGHDT, CDR2 YYEEEE. Trimming stripped 1 base from V and 5 bases from J, with 9 bases between. The CDR3 extends over 13 amino acids. The CDR3 DNA follows: TGTGCCAGCAGCTTGACGATGAGGACTGAAGCTTTCTTT. Its translation: CASSLTMRTEAFF.

In this sample, this clone turned up once. This CDR3 is CASSNRVSGANVLTF. The CDR3 region has the DNA TGTGCCAGCAGTAACAGGGTGTCCGGGGCCAACGTCCTGACTTTC. The chain has TRBV6-5 and TRBJ2-6; possibly TRBD1 for D (6 bases). CDR3 length: 15 amino acids. The V gene lost 5 bases and the J gene lost 4 bases, with 12 bases spanning the gap. Germline V gene sequence: CDR1 MNHEY, CDR2 SVGAGI.

The gene calls are TRBV5-1 and TRBJ2-5; the match to TRBD1 covers 9 bases. The CDR3 totals 17 residues. The V and J ends lost 1 base and 5 bases, in that order; junction bases with no gene match: 12. The germline V gene has CDR1 SGHRS and CDR2 YFSETQ. The CDR3 DNA is TGCGCCAGCAGCTTGTCTTTCGGGACAGGGTTGGGGGAGACCCAGTACTTC. Translated, it gives CASSLSFGTGLGETQYF.

V gene TRBV4-3 combines with J gene TRBJ1-1, with D uncertain. The V end lost 0 bases, the J end lost 1 base, and 9 bases lay between the germline ends. The CDR3 covers 15 residues. Per germline, CDR1 LGHNA and CDR2 YSLEER. The CDR3 spells CASSQDGGWNTEAFF. The CDR3 nucleotides read TGCGCCAGCAGCCAAGACGGCGGGTGGAACACTGAAGCTTTCTTT.

The V gene is TRBV10-3, the J gene TRBJ2-3, with no clear D. Trimming shortened V by 8 bases and J by 1 base, and 4 bases separated the two germline ends. The germline V gene has CDR1 ENHRY and CDR2 SYGVKD. The CDR3 spans 11 residues. The CDR3 coding sequence is TGTGCCATCGGAGGCACAGATACGCAGTATTTT. Amino acid sequence: CAIGGTDTQYF.

This chain connects TRBV6-1 to TRBJ1-2, with TRBD1 as a possible D gene (5 bases). The CDR3 is 14 amino acids. Germline CDR1 and CDR2: MNHNS and SASEGT. V was cut by 3 bases and J by 4 bases, with 12 bases left in between. CDR3 residues: CASSDLQGSYGYTF. In DNA, the CDR3 is TGTGCCAGCAGTGATCTCCAGGGCTCCTATGGCTACACCTTC.